This T cell receptor (beta chain) was recovered during a study of control samples from healthy donors and cancer patients. The protocol was immunoSEQ multiplex PCR, while the TCRdb copy is restricted to in-frame clones and leaves out a portion. The sample carries 150,000 or so clones, roughly 95% recorded once. The clonotype comes from a woman in her sixties in good health. The source material was blood.

The CDR3 loop is CASSQDGRPSSGNTIYF. The CDR3 DNA sequence: TGCGCCAGCAGCCAAGACGGGCGGCCGTCCTCTGGAAACACCATATATTTT. This sequence joins TRBV4-3 and TRBJ1-3; D call uncertain. The V end lost 0 bases, the J end lost 0 bases, and 12 bases lay between the germline ends. There are 17 residues in the CDR3. CDR1 LGHNA and CDR2 YSLEER come from the germline V gene.